The 18 T cell receptor beta chains in this list originate from one sample, sequenced in a study of shared T cell receptors in the human thymus (dated by TCRdb to 2020 to 2022). The library relied on the immunoSEQ multiplex PCR assay. TCRdb retrieved this table from immuneACCESS and kept in-frame rearrangements only. Not all clones are present; in checked studies, unresolved V genes account for under half, and no reason is known for the remainder. Within this sample are around 340,000 clones, with more than 85% of them counted one time only. The ten largest clonotypes hold around 0.018% of the sample. The sequencing input was thymocytes. The receptors stem from a human donor.

The CDR3 nucleotides are TGCGCCAGCAGCCAAAGCGGGAGTGTTTTGGAGACCCAGTACTTC. Amino acids: CASSQSGSVLETQYF. The V gene is TRBV4-1, the J gene TRBJ2-5; 8 nucleotides align to TRBD2. Germline V lookup: CDR1 MGHRA, CDR2 YSYEKL. The V gene end was trimmed by 2 bases and the J gene end by 5 bases; junction bases not matched to a gene: 7. The CDR3 spans 15 residues.

The chain joins TRBV2 to TRBJ2-2; a possible D gene is TRBD1 (6 bases). The germline V gene has CDR1 SNHLY and CDR2 FYNNEI. CDR3 length: 13 amino acids. V lost 10 bases, J lost 7 bases, and 16 bases lay in between. CDR3 loop: CATSYRVDGELFF. The CDR3 DNA reads TGTGCCACGTCTTACAGGGTAGACGGGGAGCTGTTTTTT.

This CDR3 is CASSLAGGPKNIQYF. In DNA form, the CDR3 reads TGTGCCAGCAGTCTAGCGGGAGGCCCCAAAAACATTCAGTACTTC. The V and J genes are TRBV2 and TRBJ2-4, with 11 bases aligning to TRBD2. The CDR3 is 15 residues long. Germline V lookup: CDR1 SNHLY, CDR2 FYNNEI. The V segment lost 5 bases and the J segment 2 bases; nucleotides outside the gene matches: 2.

The rearrangement uses TRBV6-5 and TRBJ2-1, with D uncertain. With 5 bases removed from V and 3 bases from J, the gap between germline ends came to 8 bases. Per the germline V gene, CDR1 is MNHEY and CDR2 is SVGAGI. The CDR3 loop spans 13 amino acids. CDR3 loop: CASSQLGYNEQFF. In DNA form, the CDR3 reads TGTGCCAGCAGTCAGTTAGGCTACAATGAGCAGTTCTTC.

This chain uses TRBV30 with TRBJ1-4; 8 bases agree with TRBD1. J was trimmed by 7 bases and V by 3 bases; bases with no gene match: 7. The CDR3 length is 14 residues. Germline-derived CDR1 and CDR2 are GTSNPN and SVGIG (reference sequence). This chain's CDR3 is CAWSSRGHGEKLFF. The CDR3 coding sequence is TGTGCCTGGAGCTCCAGGGGGCACGGTGAAAAACTGTTTTTT.

The chain employs TRBV4-3 and TRBJ2-7; no reliable D call. Trimming left V 5 bases short and J 3 bases short, with 5 bases between. Germline loops: CDR1 LGHNA, CDR2 YSLEER. The CDR3 runs 11 residues. The CDR3 spells CASSSDYEQYF. The CDR3 bases are TGCGCCAGCAGCTCAGACTACGAGCAGTACTTC.

This chain links TRBV14 with TRBJ2-5; 15 bases are shared with TRBD2. The CDR3 has 16 residues. The V gene's germline CDR1 is SGHDN and CDR2 FVKESK. The trim removed 4 bases at V and 3 bases at J, leaving 3 bases unmatched. The DNA of the CDR3 is TGTGCCAGCAGCCGTGGACTAGCGGGAGGGGAAGAGACCCAGTACTTC. It specifies CASSRGLAGGEETQYF.

J is TRBJ2-7 and V is TRBV5-4, with TRBD2 identical over 9 bases. CDR1 SGHNT and CDR2 YYREEE come from the germline V gene (reference sequence). The V gene end was trimmed by 5 bases and the J gene end by 2 bases; junction bases not matched to a gene: 8. The CDR3 covers 15 residues. CDR3 region: CASSLWAGGAYEQYF. For the CDR3, the DNA is TGTGCCAGCAGTCTGTGGGCGGGAGGGGCCTACGAGCAGTACTTC.

The V call is TRBV6-1, the J call TRBJ2-5, with TRBD1 identical over 8 bases. Trimming at V came to 5 bases and at J to 3 bases, leaving 5 bases not matched to a gene. The CDR3 loop spans 14 amino acids. The V gene's germline CDR1 is MNHNS and CDR2 SASEGT. In nucleotides, the CDR3 is TGTGCCAGCAGTCACAGGGACAGGAAAGAGACCCAGTACTTC. Residues: CASSHRDRKETQYF.

CDR3 amino acids: CASRSIHGYTF. Here the CDR3 DNA reads TGTGCCAGCAGGTCCATTCATGGCTACACCTTC. The chain carries TRBV28 and TRBJ1-2; D not certain. The V and J ends lost 6 bases and 6 bases respectively, with 8 bases between them. Germline lookup yields CDR1 MDHEN and CDR2 SYDVKM. CDR3 size: 11 residues.

This chain connects TRBV21-1 to TRBJ1-4; TRBD1, the table's D call, was not compared with the DNA. TRBV21-1 counts as a pseudogene. The CDR3 totals 15 residues. CDR3 in amino acids: CASSKVQQANEKLFF. The CDR3 DNA reads as TGTGCCAGCAGCAAAGTGCAACAGGCTAATGAAAAACTGTTTTTT.

The chain uses TRBV28 and TRBJ2-5, with D maybe TRBD2 (5 bases). The CDR3 totals 16 residues. Trimming took off 2 bases at V and 5 bases at J, with 18 bases between the two ends. CDR1 is MDHEN, CDR2 SYDVKM, per germline. The CDR3 region is CASSLEAVTPGETQYF. The CDR3 DNA sequence: TGTGCCAGCAGTTTAGAAGCGGTGACCCCCGGGGAGACCCAGTACTTC. The full variable domain, its missing parts supplied by reference TRBV28 and TRBJ2-5, is DVKVTQSSRYLVKRTGEKVFLECVQDMDHENMFWYRQDPGLGLRLIYFSYDVKMKEKGDIPEGYSVSREKKERFSLILESASTNQTSMYLCASSLEAVTPGETQYFGPGTRLLVL.

The chain has TRBV10-2 and TRBJ2-3; 14 bases map to TRBD2. The CDR3 consists of 19 residues. Germline V lookup: CDR1 WSHSY, CDR2 SAAADI. With V trimmed by 9 bases and J by 5 bases, 19 bases remained unmatched. CDR3 in amino acids: CASTRGTGLAGGEVDTQYF. Here the CDR3 DNA reads TGCGCCAGTACCCGGGGAACCGGACTAGCGGGAGGTGAGGTAGATACGCAGTATTTT.

DNA for the CDR3: TGTGCCAGCAGTTATAGCCCCCCCAATGAGCAGTTCTTC. Its translation: CASSYSPPNEQFF. The genes are TRBV6-5 and TRBJ2-1; D is unclear. Trimming shortened V by 3 bases and J by 6 bases, and 9 bases separated the two germline ends. This CDR3 spans 13 amino acids. Germline V gene sequence: CDR1 MNHEY, CDR2 SVGAGI.

The CDR3: CASSLIVQAVYGYTF. For the CDR3, the DNA is TGTGCCAGCAGTTTAATTGTACAGGCAGTCTATGGCTACACCTTC. The gene calls are TRBV28 and TRBJ1-2, with D perhaps TRBD1 (5 bases). Germline CDR1 is MDHEN and CDR2 is SYDVKM. This CDR3 has 15 residues. V lost 2 bases, J lost 4 bases, and 14 bases lay in between.

This CDR3 reads CATQDRGSNQPQHF. The CDR3 coding sequence is TGTGCCACTCAAGACAGGGGTAGCAATCAGCCCCAGCATTTT. This rearrangement joins TRBV19 to TRBJ1-5, with TRBD1 matching 8 bases. Germline CDR1 and CDR2: LNHDA and SQIVND (reference sequence). The CDR3 loop spans 14 amino acids. J gave up 0 bases and V 10 bases, and 5 bases lay outside the gene matches.

This clone came up a few times. The chain couples TRBV28 to TRBJ1-2; D possibly corresponds to TRBD1 (6 bases). V was cut by 3 bases and J by 8 bases, with 16 bases left in between. CDR3 length: 14 amino acids. In germline, CDR1 is MDHEN, CDR2 SYDVKM. This CDR3 is CASSLKIGGFGYTF. DNA for the CDR3: TGTGCCAGCAGTTTGAAGATCGGGGGCTTCGGCTACACCTTC.

The chain combines TRBV18 with TRBJ2-3, with TRBD1 matching over 9 bases. CDR3 length: 18 residues. CDR1 is KGHSH and CDR2 is LQKENI in the germline V gene. Losses at the gene ends were 6 bases for V and 0 bases for J; bases not matched to a gene: 13. The DNA of the CDR3 is TGTGCCAGCTCCCGGCTCCCGGGCGGGACAGGGAGCACAGATACGCAGTATTTT. It translates to CASSRLPGGTGSTDTQYF.